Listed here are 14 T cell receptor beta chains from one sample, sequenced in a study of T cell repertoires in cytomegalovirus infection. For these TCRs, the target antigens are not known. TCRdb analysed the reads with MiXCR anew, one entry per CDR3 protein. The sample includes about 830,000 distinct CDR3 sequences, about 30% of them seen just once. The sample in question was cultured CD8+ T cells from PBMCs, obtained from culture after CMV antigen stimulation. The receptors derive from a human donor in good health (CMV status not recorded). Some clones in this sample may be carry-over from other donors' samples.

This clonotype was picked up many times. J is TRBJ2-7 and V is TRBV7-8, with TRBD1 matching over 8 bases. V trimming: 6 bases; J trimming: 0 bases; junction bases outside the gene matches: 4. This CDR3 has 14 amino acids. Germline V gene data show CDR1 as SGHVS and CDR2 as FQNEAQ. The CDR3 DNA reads TGTGCCAGCAGTTGGACAGGGAGCTCCTACGAGCAGTACGTC. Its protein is CASSWTGSSYEQYV.

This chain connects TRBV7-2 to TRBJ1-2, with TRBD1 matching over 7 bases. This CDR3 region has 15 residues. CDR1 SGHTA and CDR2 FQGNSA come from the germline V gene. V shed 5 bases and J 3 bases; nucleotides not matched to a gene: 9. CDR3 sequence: CASSRPDRVYYGYTF. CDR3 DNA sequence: TGTGCCAGCAGCCGTCCCGACAGGGTCTACTATGGCTACACCTTC.

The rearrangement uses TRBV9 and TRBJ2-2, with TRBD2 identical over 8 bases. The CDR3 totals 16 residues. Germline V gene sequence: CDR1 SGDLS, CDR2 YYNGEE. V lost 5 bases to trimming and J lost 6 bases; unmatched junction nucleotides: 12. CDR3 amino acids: CASSLTRGGASGELFF. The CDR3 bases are TGTGCCAGCAGTCTCACCCGGGGGGGGGCCTCCGGGGAGCTGTTTTTT.

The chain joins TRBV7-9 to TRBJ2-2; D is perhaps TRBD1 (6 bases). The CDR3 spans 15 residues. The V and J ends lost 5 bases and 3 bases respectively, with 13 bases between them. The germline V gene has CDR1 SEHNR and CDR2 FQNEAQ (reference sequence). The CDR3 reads CASSRDTRYTGELFF. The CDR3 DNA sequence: TGTGCCAGCAGCCGGGACACTCGTTACACCGGGGAGCTGTTTTTT.

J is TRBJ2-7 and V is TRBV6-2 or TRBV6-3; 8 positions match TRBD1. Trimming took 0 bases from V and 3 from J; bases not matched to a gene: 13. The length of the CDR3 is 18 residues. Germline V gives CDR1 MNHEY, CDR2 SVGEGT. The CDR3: CASSYSRTGPDVNYEQYV. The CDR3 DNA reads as TGTGCCAGCAGTTACTCAAGGACAGGGCCGGATGTGAACTACGAGCAGTACGTC.

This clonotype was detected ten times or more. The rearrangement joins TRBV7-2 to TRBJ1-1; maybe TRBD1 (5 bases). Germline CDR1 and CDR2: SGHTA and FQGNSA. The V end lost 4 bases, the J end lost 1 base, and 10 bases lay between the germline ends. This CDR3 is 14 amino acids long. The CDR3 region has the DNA TGTGCCAGCAGCTCGGGACGGTGGAACACTGAAGCTTTCTTT. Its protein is CASSSGRWNTEAFF.

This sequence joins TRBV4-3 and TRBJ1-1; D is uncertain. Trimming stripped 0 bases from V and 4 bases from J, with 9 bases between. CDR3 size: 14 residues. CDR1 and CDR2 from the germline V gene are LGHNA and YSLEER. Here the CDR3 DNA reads TGCGCCAGCAGCCAAGAACAGTGGTTCACTGAAGCTTTCTTT. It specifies CASSQEQWFTEAFF.

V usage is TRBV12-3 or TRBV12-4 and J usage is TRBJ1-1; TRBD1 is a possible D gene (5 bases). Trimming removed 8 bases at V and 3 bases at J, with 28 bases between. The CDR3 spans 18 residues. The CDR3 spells CASGLIWGVGEVDTEAFF. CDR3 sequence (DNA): TGTGCCAGCGGCTTGATTTGGGGGGTAGGGGAGGTGGACACTGAAGCTTTCTTT.

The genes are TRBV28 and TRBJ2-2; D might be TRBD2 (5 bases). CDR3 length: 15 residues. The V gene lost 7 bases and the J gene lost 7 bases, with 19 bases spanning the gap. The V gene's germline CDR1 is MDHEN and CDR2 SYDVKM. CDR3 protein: CASTPAISGGGELFF. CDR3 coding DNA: TGTGCCAGCACCCCGGCTATCAGCGGAGGCGGGGAGCTGTTTTTT.

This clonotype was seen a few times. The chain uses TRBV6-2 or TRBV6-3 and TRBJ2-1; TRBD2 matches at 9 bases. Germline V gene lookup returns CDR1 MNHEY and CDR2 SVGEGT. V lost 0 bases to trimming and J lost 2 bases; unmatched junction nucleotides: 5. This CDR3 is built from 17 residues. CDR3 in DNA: TGTGCCAGCAGTTACTCGATCAGCGGGGGGCCCTACAATGAGCAGTTCTTC. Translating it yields CASSYSISGGPYNEQFF.

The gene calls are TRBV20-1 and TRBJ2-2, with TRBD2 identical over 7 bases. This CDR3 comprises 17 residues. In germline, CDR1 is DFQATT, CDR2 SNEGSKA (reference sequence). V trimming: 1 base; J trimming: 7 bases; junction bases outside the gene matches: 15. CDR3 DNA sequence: TGCAGTGCTAGAGCCCCGGGACTAAGAATACGGGGCGGGGAGCTGTTTTTT. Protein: CSARAPGLRIRGGELFF.

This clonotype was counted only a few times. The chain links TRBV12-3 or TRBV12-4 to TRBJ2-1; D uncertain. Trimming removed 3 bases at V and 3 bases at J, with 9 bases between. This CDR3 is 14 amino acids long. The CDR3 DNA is TGTGCCAGCAGTTTGTTAGTTGTCTACAATGAGCAGTTCTTC. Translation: CASSLLVVYNEQFF.

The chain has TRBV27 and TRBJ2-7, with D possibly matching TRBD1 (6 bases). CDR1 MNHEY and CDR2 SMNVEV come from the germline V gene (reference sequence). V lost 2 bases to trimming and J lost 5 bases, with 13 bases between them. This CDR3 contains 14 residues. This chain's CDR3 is CASSLTRGTDEQYF. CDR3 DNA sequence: TGTGCCAGCAGTTTAACCAGGGGTACGGACGAGCAGTACTTC.

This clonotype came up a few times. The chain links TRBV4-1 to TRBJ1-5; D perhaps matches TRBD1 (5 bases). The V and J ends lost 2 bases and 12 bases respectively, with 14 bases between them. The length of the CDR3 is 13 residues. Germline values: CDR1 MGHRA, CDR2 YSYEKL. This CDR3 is CASSQLREPRQHF. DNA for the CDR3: TGCGCCAGCAGCCAACTCAGGGAGCCCCGCCAGCATTTT.